This T cell receptor (beta chain) was captured in a study of blood T cell repertoires in COVID-19. Study details: The study drew acute and convalescent COVID-19 samples from the United States, Italy and Spain.

V gave up 0 bases and J gave up 1 base, with 12 bases separating them. Germline V CDR1 and CDR2: MGHRA, YSYEKL. The CDR3 covers 16 residues. Clones were sequenced by immunoSEQ multiplex PCR, and TCRdb holds only the in-frame ones, with some missing. The top ten hold 2% to 2.5% of the sample, which has roughly 280,000 clones, approximately 91% seen once. The sample taken for sequencing was peripheral blood. The chain recombines TRBV4-1 with TRBJ1-1, with TRBD1 as a possible D gene (5 bases). The sequence derives from a man between 50 and 59 years old with acute or convalescent COVID-19. The CDR3 here is CASSQDEWGGNTEAFF. The CDR3 region has the DNA TGCGCCAGCAGCCAAGATGAGTGGGGGGGGAACACTGAAGCTTTCTTT.